This T cell receptor (beta chain) was captured in a study of cytomegalovirus exposure and HLA in healthy donors. With regard to this clone: Its matching antigen is unknown.

Notes on the study in general: V- and J-gene trimming in TCR beta was tied to a missense DCLRE1C variant by an analysis performed later. A later analysis by the authors found several of the most significant clusters apparently linked to common viral pathogens.

This PCR relied on a set of 60 Vbeta primers and 13 Jbeta primers. Only in-frame clones appear in the TCRdb table, and some are missing; sequencing was by immunoSEQ multiplex PCR. The sample contains roughly 180,000 clones, roughly 80% of which appear only once. This CDR3 is built from 13 residues. Trimming cost V 6 bases and J 2 bases; bases outside gene matches: 4. Germline V CDR1 and CDR2: SGHAT, FQDESV (reference sequence). Source material: PBMCs. The chain couples TRBV11-1 to TRBJ2-7, with 7 bases fitting TRBD1. The source is a woman aged 18-29 years in good health and CMV-seronegative. Here the CDR3 DNA reads TGTGCCAGCAGTTCGGGACAGCCCTACGAGCAGTACTTC. This encodes CASSSGQPYEQYF. The whole variable domain, remainder taken from reference TRBV11-1 and TRBJ2-7, is EAEVAQSPRYKITEKSQAVAFWCDPISGHATLYWYRQILGQGPELLVQFQDESVVDDSQLPKDRFSAERLKGVDSTLKIQPAELGDSAMYLCASSSGQPYEQYFGPGTRLTVT.